The rows below give T cell receptor beta chains drawn from one sample of a study of graft-versus-host responses after intestinal transplantation. Clones were sequenced by immunoSEQ multiplex PCR, and TCRdb holds only the in-frame ones, with some missing. The sample records about 98,000 clones, roughly 82% being singletons. The sequences come from PBMCs, collected 255 days after intestinal transplant. The receptors were gathered from a human patient who received an intestinal transplant, so some T cells may come from the graft donor. Both conserved end residues are part of each CDR3. The order of the fields is V gene, clone size, D gene, J gene, CDR3 protein, CDR3 DNA. D genes are given only for firm matches. Part of the rows lack a size; the others show once, few, many or a class for expanded clones.

>TRBV6-4|.|TRBD2|TRBJ2-3
CASSDSASGGSDTQYF
TGTGCCAGCAGTGACTCGGCTAGCGGGGGGTCAGATACGCAGTATTTT
>TRBV15|.|TRBD2|TRBJ2-2
CATSRKVPSGGLLFTGELFF
TGTGCCACCAGCAGAAAGGTCCCTAGCGGGGGGCTACTCTTTACCGGGGAGCTGTTTTTT
>TRBV2|.|.|TRBJ2-5
CASSGQQETQYF
TGTGCCAGCAGCGGACAGCAAGAGACCCAGTACTTC
>TRBV27|.|.|TRBJ2-7
CASSPYRDGIYEQYF
TGTGCCAGCAGTCCCTACAGGGACGGTATCTACGAGCAGTACTTC
>TRBV27|.|.|TRBJ1-5
CASKKRTDSNQPQHF
TGTGCCAGCAAAAAACGGACAGATAGCAATCAGCCCCAGCATTTT
>TRBV28|.|TRBD1|TRBJ2-1
CASSPGTGDNEQFF
TGTGCCAGCAGTCCGGGGACAGGGGACAATGAGCAGTTCTTC
>TRBV6-5|.|TRBD1|TRBJ2-6
CASSSSRGPGANVLTF
TGTGCCAGCAGTTCATCCAGGGGGCCTGGGGCCAACGTCCTGACTTTC
>TRBV7-9|.|.|TRBJ1-4
CASRGGQLEKLFF
TGTGCCAGCAGGGGAGGCCAGCTTGAAAAACTGTTTTTT
>TRBV2|once|TRBD1|TRBJ1-6
CASSDSSGGDSPLHF
TGTGCCAGCAGTGACTCGTCAGGGGGCGATTCACCCCTCCACTTT
>TRBV18|once|.|TRBJ2-7
CASSLGTYEQYF
TGTGCCAGCTCACTGGGGACCTACGAGCAGTACTTC
>TRBV5-1|.|.|TRBJ2-5
CASSFALSETQYF
TGCGCCAGCAGCTTTGCCCTTAGCGAGACCCAGTACTTC
>TRBV28|once|.|TRBJ2-5
CASRIITQGGKETQYF
TGTGCCAGCAGGATAATCACACAGGGAGGGAAAGAGACCCAGTACTTC
>TRBV28|.|.|TRBJ1-2
CASSLPGYGYTF
TGTGCCAGCAGTCTCCCCGGATATGGCTACACCTTC
>TRBV27|.|.|TRBJ2-3
CASSLWPGGPSTDTQYF
TGTGCCAGCAGTTTATGGCCAGGGGGGCCTAGCACAGATACGCAGTATTTT
>TRBV5-6|.|.|TRBJ2-1
CASSSGLLLDNEQFF
TGTGCCAGCAGTTCGGGACTCCTACTAGACAATGAGCAGTTCTTC